Listed here are 28 T cell receptor beta chains from one sample, sequenced in a study of control samples from healthy donors and cancer patients. Clones were sequenced by immunoSEQ multiplex PCR, and TCRdb holds only the in-frame ones, with some missing. The data show 95,000 to 150,000 clones, approximately 88% seen once. What was sequenced was blood. The receptors originated from a man in his forties in good health.

The chain joins TRBV9 to TRBJ1-3; D is unresolved. CDR3 length equals 14 residues. Trimming removed 0 bases at V and 4 bases at J, with 8 bases between. Germline lookup yields CDR1 SGDLS and CDR2 YYNGEE. The CDR3 DNA sequence: TGTGCCAGCAGCGTAGGAAGGCAGGGAAACACCATATATTTT. The encoded protein is CASSVGRQGNTIYF.

The gene calls are TRBV4-3 and TRBJ1-1; D unresolved. This CDR3 is built from 14 residues. CDR1 LGHNA and CDR2 YSLEER come from the germline V gene. The V and J ends lost 5 bases and 5 bases respectively, with 15 bases between them. The CDR3 here is CASSYRRVGTEAFF. CDR3 in DNA: TGCGCCAGCAGCTACCGCCGAGTAGGGACTGAAGCTTTCTTT.

The rearrangement joins TRBV11-2 to TRBJ2-1; 10 nucleotides match TRBD2. This CDR3 is 13 amino acids long. Germline V gene sequence: CDR1 SGHAT, CDR2 FQNNGV. V dropped 1 base and J dropped 15; count of bases not matched to a gene: 6. The CDR3 is CASSLGAQRGGFF. DNA of the CDR3: TGTGCCAGCAGCTTAGGAGCCCAGCGGGGGGGGTTCTTC. The variable domain in full, completed from reference TRBV11-2 and TRBJ2-1, reads EAGVAQSPRYKIIEKRQSVAFWCNPISGHATLYWYQQILGQGPKLLIQFQNNGVVDDSQLPKDRFSAERLKGVDSTLKIQPAKLEDSAVYLCASSLGAQRGGFFGPGTRLTVL.

V and J are TRBV11-3 and TRBJ1-6; maybe TRBD1 (6 bases). V shed 5 bases and J shed 6 bases, with 14 bases lying between them. The germline gives CDR1 SGHNT, CDR2 YENEEA. This CDR3 has 15 residues. In DNA form, the CDR3 reads TGTGCCAGCAGCCTGCGGACAGCTACTAATTCACCCCTCCACTTT. Amino acid sequence: CASSLRTATNSPLHF.

V gene TRBV6-6 combines with J gene TRBJ1-3, with 9 positions matching TRBD1. The V and J ends lost 4 bases and 4 bases, in that order; junction bases with no gene match: 8. The CDR3 totals 16 residues. Germline CDR1 is MNHNY and CDR2 is SVGAGI (reference sequence). CDR3 in DNA: TGTGCCAGCAGTTTACGACCCGGGACAGGGGGAAACACCATATATTTT. It encodes CASSLRPGTGGNTIYF.

The gene calls are TRBV29-1 and TRBJ1-2; D might be TRBD1 (6 bases). This CDR3 is 13 amino acids long. In germline, CDR1 is SQVTM, CDR2 ANQGSEA. V was shortened by 3 bases and J by 2 bases, with 10 bases between the two germline ends. The CDR3 DNA sequence: TGCAGCGTTGATAATACAGGGAACTATGGCTACACCTTC. It encodes CSVDNTGNYGYTF.

A few counts support this clone. This chain joins TRBV6-2 or TRBV6-3 and TRBJ2-3; 8 bases are a match to TRBD1. V trimming: 6 bases; J trimming: 1 base; junction bases outside the gene matches: 6. This CDR3 contains 15 residues. In germline, CDR1 is MNHEY, CDR2 SVGEGT. CDR3 in amino acids: CASSLGQARTDTQYF. The CDR3 DNA sequence: TGTGCCAGCAGCCTGGGACAGGCTCGCACAGATACGCAGTATTTT.

The chain joins TRBV4-3 to TRBJ1-1, with TRBD1 matching over 8 bases. Germline assignment: CDR1 LGHNA and CDR2 YSLEER. The CDR3 has 14 amino acids. V was clipped by 3 bases and J by 5 bases; unmatched bases: 5. The DNA for the CDR3 is TGCGCCAGCAGCCACAGGACAGGGTCGACTGAAGCTTTCTTT. It yields the protein CASSHRTGSTEAFF.

The J gene is TRBJ1-6, the V gene TRBV6-6, with 7 bases identical to TRBD1. CDR1 MNHNY and CDR2 SVGAGI come from the germline V gene (reference sequence). CDR3 length: 16 amino acids. The J segment lost 7 bases and the V segment lost 6 bases, leaving 12 bases of the junction unmatched. This CDR3 reads CASRPPYGTENSPLHF. CDR3 sequence (DNA): TGTGCCAGCAGGCCTCCTTACGGGACAGAGAATTCACCCCTCCACTTT.

The rearrangement links TRBV3-1 (or the pseudogene TRBV3-2) to TRBJ1-5, with a possible D match to TRBD1 (5 bases). The V end lost 1 base, the J end lost 9 bases, and 7 bases lay between the germline ends. CDR1 and CDR2 from the germline V gene are LGHDT and YNNKEL (reference sequence). This CDR3 is built from 12 residues. The CDR3 spells CASSQVRGPQHF. CDR3 nucleotide sequence: TGTGCCAGCAGCCAAGTGAGGGGGCCCCAGCATTTT.

This chain joins TRBV6-1 and TRBJ1-1; D is perhaps TRBD1 (6 bases). This CDR3 has 16 residues. Looked up from germline, CDR1 is MNHNS and CDR2 is SASEGT. Trimming cost V 3 bases and J 2 bases, with 16 bases left between them. The CDR3 loop is CASSDDTGKFNTEAFF. The CDR3 region has the DNA TGTGCCAGCAGTGATGATACAGGGAAATTCAACACTGAAGCTTTCTTT.

The rearrangement uses TRBV5-1 and TRBJ2-1, with a weak D call TRBD2 (7 bases). From germline, CDR1 is SGHRS and CDR2 YFSETQ. V was shortened by 3 bases and J by 2 bases, with 9 bases between the two germline ends. The CDR3 contains 14 residues. CDR3 protein: CASSSGGPYNEQFF. In DNA form, the CDR3 reads TGCGCCAGCAGCTCCGGGGGGCCCTACAATGAGCAGTTCTTC. Based on the CDR3 plus reference TRBV5-1 and TRBJ2-1, the full variable domain is KAGVTQTPRYLIKTRGQQVTLSCSPISGHRSVSWYQQTPGQGLQFLFEYFSETQRNKGNFPGRFSGRQFSNSRSEMNVSTLELGDSALYLCASSSGGPYNEQFFGPGTRLTVL.

This chain links TRBV2 with TRBJ1-6; D is possibly TRBD1 (5 bases). The CDR3 spans 13 residues. Germline V lookup: CDR1 SNHLY, CDR2 FYNNEI. Trimming left V 6 bases short and J 9 bases short, with 12 bases between. This CDR3 is CASRGERTSPLHF. CDR3 coding DNA: TGTGCCAGCAGGGGGGAAAGAACTTCACCCCTCCACTTT.

The J gene is TRBJ2-5, the V gene TRBV24-1, with D possibly matching TRBD1 (6 bases). The germline gives CDR1 KGHDR, CDR2 SFDVKD. V lost 2 bases and J 5 bases, leaving 14 bases between the germline ends. This CDR3 spans 15 amino acids. DNA for the CDR3: TGTGCCACCAGTGATTCCAGGGGTGCTGGTGAGACCCAGTACTTC. Protein product: CATSDSRGAGETQYF.

This rearrangement joins TRBV18 to TRBJ2-7, with 7 bases aligning to TRBD1. The trim removed 4 bases at V and 7 bases at J, leaving 13 bases unmatched. Germline V CDR1 and CDR2: KGHSH, LQKENI. CDR3 length: 15 amino acids. DNA for the CDR3: TGTGCCAGCTCACACAATCCCGGGACAGTCGTGGAGCAGTACTTC. Translation gives CASSHNPGTVVEQYF.

This clone turned up a few times. The rearrangement uses TRBV5-4 and TRBJ1-2, with 9 bases matching TRBD1. Germline CDR1 SGHNT, CDR2 YYREEE (reference sequence). The CDR3 runs to 16 residues. V was pared by 4 bases and J by 4 bases, with 11 bases of the junction left unmatched. The CDR3 is CASSPRTGVVGYGYTF. DNA of the CDR3: TGTGCCAGCAGCCCACGGACAGGGGTTGTTGGCTATGGCTACACCTTC.

This chain joins TRBV7-3 and TRBJ2-3; the D is unclear. The V and J ends lost 1 base and 3 bases respectively, with 14 bases between them. Germline V CDR1 and CDR2: SGHTA, FQGTGA. The CDR3 spans 16 residues. The CDR3 is CASSLNPAGPTDTQYF. CDR3 nucleotide sequence: TGTGCCAGCAGCTTAAATCCCGCAGGTCCGACAGATACGCAGTATTTT.

This chain joins TRBV6-6 and TRBJ1-1; D may be TRBD1 (5 bases). The germline V and J ends were trimmed by 5 bases and 2 bases, with 9 bases remaining between them. The CDR3 extends over 13 amino acids. Germline V gives CDR1 MNHNY, CDR2 SVGAGI (reference sequence). CDR3 region: CASSQGPNTEAFF. CDR3 nucleotides: TGTGCCAGCAGTCAGGGACCCAACACTGAAGCTTTCTTT.

This sequence joins TRBV11-2 and TRBJ2-3; 8 positions agree with TRBD1. V lost 5 bases to trimming and J lost 3 bases; unmatched junction nucleotides: 7. Germline values: CDR1 SGHAT, CDR2 FQNNGV. This CDR3 is built from 15 residues. This chain's CDR3 is CASSGQGIWTDTQYF. The CDR3 DNA sequence: TGTGCCAGCAGCGGACAGGGTATTTGGACAGATACGCAGTATTTT.

V usage is TRBV7-2 and J usage is TRBJ2-7, with 13 bases aligning to TRBD2. With 1 base clipped from V and 6 bases from J, the junction kept 6 bases outside the gene matches. Germline CDR1 and CDR2: SGHTA and FQGNSA. The length of the CDR3 is 16 residues. The DNA of the CDR3 is TGTGCCAGCAGCTTAGTCGGGACTAGCGGGGCCCTCGAGCAGTACTTC. This codes for CASSLVGTSGALEQYF.

The chain recombines TRBV24-1 with TRBJ2-5; D possibly corresponds to TRBD2 (7 bases). The CDR3 totals 15 residues. Trimming removed 0 bases from V and 5 bases from J, with 12 bases in between. Germline V gives CDR1 KGHDR, CDR2 SFDVKD. The CDR3 loop reads CATSDLKGGVETQYF. Written as DNA, the CDR3 is TGTGCCACCAGTGATTTGAAGGGGGGGGTGGAGACCCAGTACTTC.

The gene calls are TRBV5-1 and TRBJ1-1; D is possibly TRBD1 (5 bases). This CDR3 spans 14 amino acids. The germline V and J ends were trimmed by 5 bases and 5 bases, with 16 bases remaining between them. Germline-derived CDR1 and CDR2 are SGHRS and YFSETQ. The CDR3 reads CASRQEDGRTEAFF. The DNA of the CDR3 is TGCGCCAGCAGACAGGAGGACGGGAGGACTGAAGCTTTCTTT. Full variable domain (rest looked up from reference TRBV5-1 and TRBJ1-1): KAGVTQTPRYLIKTRGQQVTLSCSPISGHRSVSWYQQTPGQGLQFLFEYFSETQRNKGNFPGRFSGRQFSNSRSEMNVSTLELGDSALYLCASRQEDGRTEAFFGQGTRLTVV.

The rearrangement joins TRBV6-1 to TRBJ1-6; D gene ambiguous. Germline V gene lookup returns CDR1 MNHNS and CDR2 SASEGT. This CDR3 contains 16 residues. V was pared by 3 bases and J by 0 bases, with 9 bases between. The CDR3 sequence: CASSDQASSYNSPLHF. CDR3 sequence (DNA): TGTGCCAGCAGTGATCAGGCGAGCTCCTATAATTCACCCCTCCACTTT.

The chain is built from TRBV30 and TRBJ1-4, with a weak D call TRBD1 (5 bases). CDR1 GTSNPN and CDR2 SVGIG come from the germline V gene (reference sequence). V lost 1 base and J 0 bases, leaving 9 bases between the germline ends. The CDR3 totals 15 residues. DNA for the CDR3: TGTGCCTGGAGTGAAGGACAAGCAACTAATGAAAAACTGTTTTTT. This encodes CAWSEGQATNEKLFF.

This clone was detected only once. V and J are TRBV14 and TRBJ1-3; D might be TRBD1 (5 bases). Trimming cost V 1 base and J 3 bases, with 10 bases left between them. Germline V gives CDR1 SGHDN, CDR2 FVKESK. The CDR3 has 15 amino acids. The CDR3: CASSQVRGSGNTIYF. CDR3 DNA: TGTGCCAGCAGCCAAGTAAGGGGCAGTGGAAACACCATATATTTT. Variable domain in full (rest from reference TRBV14 and TRBJ1-3): EAGVTQFPSHSVIEKGQTVTLRCDPISGHDNLYWYRRVMGKEIKFLLHFVKESKQDESGMPNNRFLAERTGGTYSTLKVQPAELEDSGVYFCASSQVRGSGNTIYFGEGSWLTVV.

This clone has only one observation. The chain links TRBV10-3 to TRBJ2-7; TRBD1 is a possible D gene (7 bases). Trimming removed 3 bases at V and 4 bases at J, with 13 bases between. This CDR3 contains 14 residues. Germline CDR1 ENHRY, CDR2 SYGVKD. The CDR3 sequence: CAISEVAGGYEQYF. The DNA of the CDR3 is TGTGCCATCAGTGAAGTCGCAGGGGGGTACGAGCAGTACTTC.

V and J are TRBV7-9 and TRBJ1-1; D is undetermined. The CDR3 is 16 residues long. Trimming left V 0 bases short and J 0 bases short, with 11 bases between. Looked up from germline, CDR1 is SEHNR and CDR2 is FQNEAQ (reference sequence). CDR3 sequence (DNA): TGTGCCAGCAGCTTAGCCGGGTCGGAACTGAACACTGAAGCTTTCTTT. This gives the protein CASSLAGSELNTEAFF.

V and J are TRBV11-2 and TRBJ1-2; D might be TRBD1 (5 bases). Germline V gene sequence: CDR1 SGHAT, CDR2 FQNNGV. V was shortened by 0 bases and J by 6 bases, with 11 bases between the two germline ends. There are 14 residues in the CDR3. CDR3 residues: CASSLDRKGNGYTF. CDR3 nucleotides: TGTGCCAGCAGCTTAGATCGAAAGGGGAATGGCTACACCTTC.